Each of the 7 T cell receptor beta chains below was sequenced from the same sample in a study of control samples from healthy donors and cancer patients. The data were produced by immunoSEQ multiplex PCR, yet TCRdb's version contains in-frame clones alone and is incomplete. Of 90,000 to 100,000 clones listed, about 79% were seen once; the top ten hold roughly 10%. Sample: blood. Receptor source: a woman aged 25 to 39 in good health.

A single count supports this clone. V gene TRBV4-3 combines with J gene TRBJ2-3, with 12 bases lining up with TRBD2. Germline loops: CDR1 LGHNA, CDR2 YSLEER. The CDR3 has 16 residues. With 3 bases clipped from V and 2 bases from J, the junction kept 3 bases outside the gene matches. For the CDR3, the DNA is TGCGCCAGCAGCCACGGACTAGCGGGGACCACAGATACGCAGTATTTT. It yields the protein CASSHGLAGTTDTQYF.

The chain links TRBV21-1 to TRBJ1-3; TRBD1, as called in the table, went unchecked against the DNA. TRBV21-1 is a documented pseudogene. The CDR3 extends over 23 amino acids. The CDR3 here is CASSKWGNRDNGYINHSGNTIYF. The CDR3 bases are TGTGCCAGCAGCAAATGGGGCAACCGAGATAATGGCTATATTAACCACTCTGGAAACACCATATATTTT.

This clone came up a few times. The chain uses TRBV19 and TRBJ2-1; D is perhaps TRBD2 (5 bases). Germline-derived CDR1 and CDR2 are LNHDA and SQIVND (reference sequence). The V end was cut by 5 bases, the J end by 6 bases, with 17 bases between. This CDR3 has 15 residues. The CDR3 DNA reads TGTGCCAGTAGTCCGAGGACTCCACGCGCCAATGAGCAGTTCTTC. It specifies CASSPRTPRANEQFF.

J is TRBJ2-3 and V is TRBV19, with TRBD2 matching 8 bases. The CDR3 covers 17 residues. J was trimmed by 4 bases and V by 0 bases; bases with no gene match: 9. Germline V gene data show CDR1 as LNHDA and CDR2 as SQIVND (reference sequence). The CDR3 here is CASSIDGAGGPPDTQYF. The CDR3 coding sequence is TGTGCCAGTAGTATAGATGGGGCGGGGGGTCCTCCAGATACGCAGTATTTT.

The V gene is TRBV23-1, the J gene TRBJ2-5; D is undetermined. TRBV23-1 is designated an ORF whose function remains uncertain. V was shortened by 7 bases and J by 2 bases, with 8 bases between the two germline ends. The CDR3 loop spans 12 amino acids. The CDR3 DNA follows: TGCGCCAGCACTTTTGATCAAGAGACCCAGTACTTC. It encodes CASTFDQETQYF.

This chain joins TRBV12-3 or TRBV12-4 and TRBJ1-2; D not certain. V lost 3 bases to trimming and J lost 8 bases, with 10 bases between them. CDR3 length: 12 residues. This CDR3 reads CASSFGGRGYTF. The CDR3 DNA is TGTGCCAGCAGTTTTGGCGGTCGAGGCTACACCTTC.

This rearrangement joins TRBV5-4 to TRBJ1-1, with TRBD1 identical over 8 bases. After removal of 3 bases from V and 5 bases from J, the junction contained 12 bases not matched to a gene. This CDR3 has 16 residues. CDR1 SGHNT and CDR2 YYREEE come from the germline V gene (reference sequence). The CDR3 DNA reads as TGTGCCAGCAGCTGGGGACAGGTCACCCAGAGGACTGAAGCTTTCTTT. Translated: CASSWGQVTQRTEAFF.